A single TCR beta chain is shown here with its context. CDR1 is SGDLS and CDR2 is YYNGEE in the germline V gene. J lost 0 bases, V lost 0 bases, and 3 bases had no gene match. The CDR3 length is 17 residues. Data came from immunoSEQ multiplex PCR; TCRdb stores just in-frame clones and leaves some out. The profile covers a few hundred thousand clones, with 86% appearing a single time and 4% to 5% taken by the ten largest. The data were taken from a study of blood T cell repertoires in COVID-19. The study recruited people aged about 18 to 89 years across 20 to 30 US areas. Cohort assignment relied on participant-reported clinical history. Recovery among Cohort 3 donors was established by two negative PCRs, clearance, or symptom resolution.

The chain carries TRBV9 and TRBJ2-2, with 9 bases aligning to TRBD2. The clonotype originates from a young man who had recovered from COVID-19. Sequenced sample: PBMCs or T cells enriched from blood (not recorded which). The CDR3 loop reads CASSVARGGANTGELFF. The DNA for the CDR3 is TGTGCCAGCAGCGTAGCCCGCGGGGGGGCGAACACCGGGGAGCTGTTTTTT.